Sequencing of this T cell receptor (beta chain) was carried out in a study of shared clonotypes between healthy human individuals. Assay used: immunoSEQ multiplex PCR; TCRdb lists only in-frame clones, some missing. Among some 740,000 clones listed, nearly 95% were seen once. Positive CCR7 selection of CD45RO-negative cells yielded the naive CD8 cells, and terminally differentiated effector memory CD45RA+ cells were excluded. General study findings and limits: Against clonotypes common to all four donors, non-shared ones had lower generation probabilities. Deeper or shallower sequencing was expected to change how clonotypes are shared among donors. When naive CD4 clonotypes were compared across a few donors, roughly 4.9% were shared.

About this clone: Its antigen remains unknown.

This sequence was found in a man aged 25 to 40 in good health. Sequencing was done on a sample of naive CD8+ T cells sorted from blood.

DNA of the CDR3: TGCAGCGTTGAAGAAAATTCCGAGTTTTGGGAGCAGTTCTTC. Its translation is CSVEENSEFWEQFF. The gene calls are TRBV29-1 and TRBJ2-1; D is unresolved. Trimming cost V 0 bases and J 10 bases, with 16 bases left between them. Looked up from germline, CDR1 is SQVTM and CDR2 is ANQGSEA. This CDR3 comprises 14 residues.